This TCR beta chain derives from a study of Ad26.COV2.S vaccination and SARS-CoV-2 variants. Study background: Sample donor was a member of the COV1001 Ad26.COV2.S trial arm.

In regard to this clone: What it binds is not known.

General study findings and limits: Placebo recipients and vaccine recipients were similar in non-spike TCR breadth.

Measured with immunoSEQ multiplex PCR; TCRdb has only the in-frame clones, and not every one. The sample has fewer than 400,000 clones; about 89% are singletons. The CDR3 runs to 15 residues. CDR1 SGHKS and CDR2 YYEKEE come from the germline V gene (reference sequence). The J segment lost 4 bases and the V segment lost 0 bases, leaving 1 base of the junction unmatched. Noted treatment: approximately 18 received Ad26.COV2.S at low or high dose, single or two shots; 5 received placebo; per-sample allocation not given. Sampling was done on day 63 after the first vaccine or placebo injection. An Ad26 vector that expressed Wuhan-strain SARS-CoV-2 spike constituted the vaccine.

This clonotype originated in a person aged 18-65 years who received the Ad26.COV2.S COVID-19 vaccine or a placebo. V is TRBV5-5 and J is TRBJ2-5, with 12 bases matching TRBD2. This specimen consisted of peripheral blood, obtained in a trial of Ad26.COV2.S vaccine versus placebo. DNA for the CDR3: TGTGCCAGCAGCTTGGAGGGACTAGCGGGAGAGACCCAGTACTTC. It translates to CASSLEGLAGETQYF.